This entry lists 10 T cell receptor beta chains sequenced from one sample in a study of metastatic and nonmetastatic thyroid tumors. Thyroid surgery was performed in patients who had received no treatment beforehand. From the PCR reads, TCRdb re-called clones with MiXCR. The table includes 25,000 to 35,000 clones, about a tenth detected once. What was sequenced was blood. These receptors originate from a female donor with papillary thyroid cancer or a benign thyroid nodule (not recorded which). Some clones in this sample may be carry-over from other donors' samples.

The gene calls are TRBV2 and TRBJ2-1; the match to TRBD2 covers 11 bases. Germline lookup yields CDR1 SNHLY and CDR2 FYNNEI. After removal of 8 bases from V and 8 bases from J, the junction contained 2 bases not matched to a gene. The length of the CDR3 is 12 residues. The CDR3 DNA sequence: TGTGCCAGCGTGGGACTAGCGGATGAGCAGTTCTTC. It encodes CASVGLADEQFF.

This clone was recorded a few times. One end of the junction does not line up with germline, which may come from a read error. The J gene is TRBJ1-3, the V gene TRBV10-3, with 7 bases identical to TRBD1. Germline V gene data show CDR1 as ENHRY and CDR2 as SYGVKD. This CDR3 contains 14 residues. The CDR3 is CDIKTGESGNTIYF. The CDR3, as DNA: TGTGACATCAAAACAGGGGAATCTGGAAACACCATATATTTT.

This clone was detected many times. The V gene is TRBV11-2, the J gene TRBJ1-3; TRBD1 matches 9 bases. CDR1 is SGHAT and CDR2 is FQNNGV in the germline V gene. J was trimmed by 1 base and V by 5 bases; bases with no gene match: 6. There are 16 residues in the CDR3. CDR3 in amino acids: CASSQTGGRSGNTIYF. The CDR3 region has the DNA TGTGCCAGCAGCCAAACAGGGGGCAGGTCTGGAAACACCATATATTTT.

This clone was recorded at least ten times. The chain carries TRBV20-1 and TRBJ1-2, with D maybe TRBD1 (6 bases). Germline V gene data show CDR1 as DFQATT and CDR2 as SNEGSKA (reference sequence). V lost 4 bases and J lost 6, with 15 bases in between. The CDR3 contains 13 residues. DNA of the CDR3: TGCAGTGCTATACAGGGTAATCTCGATGGCTACACCTTC. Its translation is CSAIQGNLDGYTF.

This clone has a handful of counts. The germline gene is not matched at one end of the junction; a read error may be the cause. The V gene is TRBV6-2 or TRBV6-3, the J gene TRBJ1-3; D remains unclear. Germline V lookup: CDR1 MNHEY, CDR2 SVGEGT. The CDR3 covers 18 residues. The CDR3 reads CASSYSAHRMASGNTIYF. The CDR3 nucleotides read TGTGCTAGCAGTTACTCGGCGCACAGAATGGCCTCTGGAAACACCATATATTTT.

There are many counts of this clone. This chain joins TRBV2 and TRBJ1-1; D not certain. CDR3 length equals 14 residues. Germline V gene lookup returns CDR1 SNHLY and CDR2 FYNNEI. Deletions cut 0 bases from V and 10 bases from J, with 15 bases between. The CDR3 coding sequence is TGTGCCAGCAGTGAAGCAGGACCGGGAAAAAGAGCTTTCTTT. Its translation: CASSEAGPGKRAFF.

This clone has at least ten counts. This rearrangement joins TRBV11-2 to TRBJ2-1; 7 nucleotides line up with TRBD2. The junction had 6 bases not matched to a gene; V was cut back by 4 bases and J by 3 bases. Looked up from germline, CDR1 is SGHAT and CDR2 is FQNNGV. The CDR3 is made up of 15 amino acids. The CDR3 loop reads CASSSQREDYNEQFF. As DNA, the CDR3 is TGTGCCAGCAGCTCACAGCGGGAAGACTACAATGAGCAGTTCTTC.

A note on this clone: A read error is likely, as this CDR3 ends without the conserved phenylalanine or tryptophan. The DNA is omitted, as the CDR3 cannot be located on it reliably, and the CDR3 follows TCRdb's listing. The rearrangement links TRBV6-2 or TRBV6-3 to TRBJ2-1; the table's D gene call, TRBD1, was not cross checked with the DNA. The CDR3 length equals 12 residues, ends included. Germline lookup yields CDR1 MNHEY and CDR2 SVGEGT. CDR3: CASGTRPGTPFL.

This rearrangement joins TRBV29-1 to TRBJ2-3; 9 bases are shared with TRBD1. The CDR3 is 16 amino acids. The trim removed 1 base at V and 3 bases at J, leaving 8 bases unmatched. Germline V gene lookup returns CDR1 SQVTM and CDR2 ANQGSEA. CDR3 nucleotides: TGCAGCGTTGAAGTCCGGGACAGGGTAGGGACAGATACGCAGTATTTT. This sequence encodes CSVEVRDRVGTDTQYF.

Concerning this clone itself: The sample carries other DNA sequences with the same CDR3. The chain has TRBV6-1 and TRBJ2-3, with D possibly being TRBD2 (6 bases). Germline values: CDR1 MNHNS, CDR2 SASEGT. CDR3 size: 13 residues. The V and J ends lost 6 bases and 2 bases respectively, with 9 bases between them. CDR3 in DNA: TGTGCCAGCAGCGGGGGACTCACAGATACGCAGTATTTT. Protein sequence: CASSGGLTDTQYF.